Shown below are 10 T cell receptor beta chains from a single sample sequenced in a study of T cell responses to AZD1222 COVID-19 vaccine. Generated by immunoSEQ multiplex PCR, the TCRdb table keeps only in-frame clones and is missing some. The sample lists 90,000 to 120,000 clones, about 93% seen once, with 5% in the top ten. The sample consisted of peripheral blood, taken on day 0 of AZD1222 vaccination. Receptors were obtained from an adult in good health.

The V gene is TRBV18, the J gene TRBJ1-1; 7 nucleotides line up with TRBD1. Germline values: CDR1 KGHSH, CDR2 LQKENI. V dropped 2 bases and J dropped 5; count of bases not matched to a gene: 8. CDR3 length equals 15 residues. CDR3 DNA: TGTGCCAGCTCACCAATGAAGGGGGCGCGGACTGAAGCTTTCTTT. It specifies CASSPMKGARTEAFF.

The V call is TRBV6-2 or TRBV6-3, the J call TRBJ2-3; 9 bases agree with TRBD2. Germline assignment: CDR1 MNHEY and CDR2 SVGEGT. V lost 6 bases, J lost 2 bases, and 15 bases stayed unmatched. The CDR3 sequence is 18 residues long. CDR3 sequence: CASSPTPLAGGITDTQYF. Written as DNA, the CDR3 is TGTGCCAGCAGCCCTACCCCCCTCGCGGGAGGGATCACAGATACGCAGTATTTT.

The CDR3 DNA reads TGTGCCAGTAGTCGACTAGCGGGAGTATACACCGGGGAGCTGTTTTTT. Its translation: CASSRLAGVYTGELFF. The chain combines TRBV19 with TRBJ2-2; 12 bases agree with TRBD2. V shed 5 bases and J 3 bases; nucleotides not matched to a gene: 4. This CDR3 has 16 residues. Germline lookup yields CDR1 LNHDA and CDR2 SQIVND (reference sequence).

This chain uses TRBV6-2 or TRBV6-3 with TRBJ2-1, with 8 bases matching TRBD2. Trimming took 5 bases from V and 5 from J; bases not matched to a gene: 8. Germline V gene sequence: CDR1 MNHEY, CDR2 SVGEGT. CDR3 length: 15 amino acids. DNA for the CDR3: TGTGCCAGCAGTCCCAGCGGGAGTGTCCACAATGAGCAGTTCTTC. Translation: CASSPSGSVHNEQFF.

The chain has TRBV5-8 and TRBJ1-5, with 9 positions matching TRBD1. CDR1 SGHTS and CDR2 YDEGEE come from the germline V gene. The CDR3 runs to 16 residues. The ends lost 4 bases at V and 4 bases at J; junction bases unmatched: 9. The CDR3 DNA reads TGTGCCAGCAGCCTATTGACAGGGGGAGGGAATCAGCCCCAGCATTTT. As protein: CASSLLTGGGNQPQHF.

The rearrangement links TRBV24-1 to TRBJ2-2; D is unclear. Germline CDR1 reads KGHDR; CDR2 reads SFDVKD. Trimming took 5 bases from V and 1 from J, leaving 4 bases between them. This CDR3 is 13 amino acids long. In nucleotides, the CDR3 is TGTGCCACCAGTGTCAAGAACACCGGGGAGCTGTTTTTT. The encoded protein is CATSVKNTGELFF.

This chain connects TRBV19 to TRBJ1-2; D perhaps matches TRBD1 (5 bases). The CDR3 has 14 amino acids. Trimming took 10 bases from V and 0 from J, leaving 15 bases between them. From germline, CDR1 is LNHDA and CDR2 SQIVND (reference sequence). For the CDR3, the DNA is TGTGCCACTGACAGCGACCTTCCTAACTATGGCTACACCTTC. As protein: CATDSDLPNYGYTF.

The chain is built from TRBV4-1 and TRBJ2-7; D is unclear. The germline gives CDR1 MGHRA, CDR2 YSYEKL. This CDR3 contains 14 residues. V was shortened by 4 bases and J by 2 bases, with 12 bases between the two germline ends. CDR3 loop: CASSPDGAPYEQYF. The CDR3 nucleotides are TGCGCCAGCAGCCCGGACGGAGCTCCCTACGAGCAGTACTTC.

A single count supports this clone. The genes are TRBV5-1 and TRBJ2-5, with D perhaps TRBD2 (6 bases). Deletions cut 4 bases from V and 5 bases from J, with 18 bases between. Germline V lookup: CDR1 SGHRS, CDR2 YFSETQ. The CDR3 runs 15 residues. CDR3 residues: CASSPEAGSGETQYF. The CDR3 nucleotides are TGCGCCAGCAGCCCCGAAGCGGGCTCGGGGGAGACCCAGTACTTC. The entire variable domain, with the rest obtained from reference TRBV5-1 and TRBJ2-5, is as follows: KAGVTQTPRYLIKTRGQQVTLSCSPISGHRSVSWYQQTPGQGLQFLFEYFSETQRNKGNFPGRFSGRQFSNSRSEMNVSTLELGDSALYLCASSPEAGSGETQYFGPGTRLLVL.

The CDR3: CASSQEGVKAFF. CDR3 nucleotide sequence: TGTGCCAGCAGCCAAGAGGGGGTCAAAGCTTTCTTT. The rearrangement uses TRBV4-2 and TRBJ1-1; a weak D match, TRBD1 (5 bases). The CDR3 length is 12 residues. Germline V CDR1 and CDR2: LGHNA, YNFKEQ. The ends were cut back, 0 bases at V and 9 bases at J, with 8 bases in the middle.